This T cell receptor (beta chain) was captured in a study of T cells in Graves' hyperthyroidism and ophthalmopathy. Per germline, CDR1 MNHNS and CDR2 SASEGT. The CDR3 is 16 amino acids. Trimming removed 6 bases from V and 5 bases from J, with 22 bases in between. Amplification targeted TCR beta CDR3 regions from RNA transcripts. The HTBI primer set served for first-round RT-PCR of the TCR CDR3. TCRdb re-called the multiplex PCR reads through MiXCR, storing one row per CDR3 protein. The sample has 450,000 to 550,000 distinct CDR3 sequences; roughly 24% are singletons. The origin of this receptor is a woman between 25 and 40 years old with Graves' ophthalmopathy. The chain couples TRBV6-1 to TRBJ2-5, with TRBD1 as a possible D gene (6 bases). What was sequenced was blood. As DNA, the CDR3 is TGTGCCAGCAGCAAAATAACACAGGGTTCGAGGGAGACCCAGTACTTC. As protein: CASSKITQGSRETQYF.